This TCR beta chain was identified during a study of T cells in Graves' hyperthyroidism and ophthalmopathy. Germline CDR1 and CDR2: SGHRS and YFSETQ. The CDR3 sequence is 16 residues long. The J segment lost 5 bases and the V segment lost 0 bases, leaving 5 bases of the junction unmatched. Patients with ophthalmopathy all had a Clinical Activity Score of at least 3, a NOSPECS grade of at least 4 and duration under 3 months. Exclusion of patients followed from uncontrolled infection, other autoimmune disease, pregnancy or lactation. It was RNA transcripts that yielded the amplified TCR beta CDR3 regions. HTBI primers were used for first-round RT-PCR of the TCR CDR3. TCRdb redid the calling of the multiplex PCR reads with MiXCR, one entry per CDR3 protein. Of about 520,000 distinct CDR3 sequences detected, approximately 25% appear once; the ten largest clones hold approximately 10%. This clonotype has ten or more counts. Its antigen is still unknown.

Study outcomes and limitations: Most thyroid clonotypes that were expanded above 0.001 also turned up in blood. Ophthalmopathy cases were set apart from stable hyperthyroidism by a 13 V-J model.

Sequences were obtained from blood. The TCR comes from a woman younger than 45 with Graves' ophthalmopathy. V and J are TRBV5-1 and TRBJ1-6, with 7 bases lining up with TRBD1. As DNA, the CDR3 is TGCGCCAGCAGCTTGGGACAGGGAGTAAATAATTCACCCCTCCACTTT. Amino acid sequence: CASSLGQGVNNSPLHF.